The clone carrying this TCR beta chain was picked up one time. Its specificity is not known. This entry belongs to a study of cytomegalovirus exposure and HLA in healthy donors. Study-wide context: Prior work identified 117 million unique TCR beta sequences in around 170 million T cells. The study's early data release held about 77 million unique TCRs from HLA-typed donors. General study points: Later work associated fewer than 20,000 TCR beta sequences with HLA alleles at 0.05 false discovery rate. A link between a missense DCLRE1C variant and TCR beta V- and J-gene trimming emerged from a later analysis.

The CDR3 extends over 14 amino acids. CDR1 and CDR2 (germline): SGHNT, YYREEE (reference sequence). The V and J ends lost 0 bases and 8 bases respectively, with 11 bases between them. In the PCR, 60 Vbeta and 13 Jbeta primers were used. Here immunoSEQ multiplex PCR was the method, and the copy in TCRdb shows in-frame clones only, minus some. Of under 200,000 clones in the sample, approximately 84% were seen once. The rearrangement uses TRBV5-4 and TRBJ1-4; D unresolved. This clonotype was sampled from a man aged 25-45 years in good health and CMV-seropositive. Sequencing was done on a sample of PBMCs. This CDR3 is CASSLEGAGEKLFF. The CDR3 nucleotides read TGTGCCAGCAGCTTGGAGGGCGCGGGAGAAAAACTGTTTTTT.